This entry concerns a single TCR beta chain. Its antigen is as yet unknown. The study pooled second doses at about 4 or about 12 weeks. Sequencing used immunoSEQ multiplex PCR; TCRdb keeps in-frame clones, though not all of them. The sample yields 70,000 to 100,000 clones, 80% to 95% seen once. The sample originates from a study of T cell responses to AZD1222 COVID-19 vaccine. Study-wide points: A reported finding is that nearly half of spike-specific TCRs target unmutated variant regions. The donor group comprised mostly white British people and more females; the analysis possibly underestimated clonal diversity. Repertoire samples came only from after the peak T cell response.

Between the trimmed V and J ends, which lost 11 bases and 6 bases, there was a span of 20 bases. The CDR3 consists of 14 residues. Looked up from germline, CDR1 is LNHDA and CDR2 is SQIVND (reference sequence). The sample consisted of peripheral blood, taken 28 days after the second AZD1222 dose. The chain has TRBV19 and TRBJ1-5; D is perhaps TRBD1 (6 bases). The receptor was derived from an adult who received the AZD1222 COVID-19 vaccine. The CDR3 is CAPASEGGLQPQHF. CDR3 DNA sequence: TGTGCCCCAGCATCGGAGGGGGGACTTCAGCCCCAGCATTTT.